The 17 T cell receptor beta chains below come from one sample, sequenced in a study of beta chain features in type 1 diabetes listed by TCRdb under 2018. Results and caveats for the whole study, not just this receptor: In all four CD4+ subsets, TCRB CDR3 length was moderately but significantly shorter in type 1 diabetes patients.

Antigens for these TCRs are unknown. Library preparation employed the immunoSEQ multiplex PCR assay. All of the isolated RNA was reverse transcribed with the High Capacity cDNA Reverse Transcription Kit, so expressed TCRB transcripts were sequenced. TCRdb took this table from immuneACCESS and kept in-frame rearrangements with V and J called. Such tables lack part of the clones; where checked against another copy, unresolved V genes explain under half of the gap, and the rest is unexplained. For this sample there are about 160,000 clones; approximately 10% appear just once. The top ten clones comprise about 0.65% of the sample. Sequencing was performed on central memory CD4+ T cells from blood. All receptors come from a woman in her 30s with type 1 diabetes.

This chain uses TRBV29-1 with TRBJ1-4, with TRBD1 as a possible D gene (6 bases). Trimming left V 6 bases short and J 1 base short, with 12 bases between. The CDR3 consists of 14 residues. Germline CDR1 and CDR2: SQVTM and ANQGSEA. CDR3 loop: CSVAGAETNEKLFF. CDR3 DNA: TGCAGCGTAGCAGGGGCTGAAACTAATGAAAAACTGTTTTTT.

This clone was seen more than once but under ten times. The chain is built from TRBV28 and TRBJ1-1; the match to TRBD1 covers 7 bases. V lost 10 bases to trimming and J lost 1 base; unmatched junction nucleotides: 6. Germline V gene lookup returns CDR1 MDHEN and CDR2 SYDVKM. The CDR3 has 13 residues. CDR3 DNA: TGTGCCACCAAGGGACAGAGGAACACTGAAGCTTTCTTT. Its protein product is CATKGQRNTEAFF.

This chain joins TRBV28 and TRBJ2-7, with 10 bases that match TRBD2. The V gene's germline CDR1 is MDHEN and CDR2 SYDVKM. The CDR3 has 16 amino acids. With 6 bases clipped from V and 4 bases from J, the junction kept 12 bases outside the gene matches. The CDR3 DNA is TGTGCCAGCAGCTCCCGGACTAGCGGCTACCGATACGAGCAGTACTTC. It is translated as CASSSRTSGYRYEQYF.

This clone has just a few counts. The rearrangement uses TRBV15 and TRBJ2-7; no clear D. This CDR3 contains 13 residues. Trimming stripped 1 base from V and 3 bases from J, with 7 bases between. Germline CDR1 LNHNV, CDR2 YYDKDF (reference sequence). The CDR3 region is CATSRAEYYEQYF. CDR3 nucleotides: TGTGCCACCAGCAGAGCGGAGTACTACGAGCAGTACTTC.

With regard to this clone: Other DNA sequences in this specimen translate into the identical CDR3. The gene calls are TRBV11-3 and TRBJ2-1; 15 bases line up with TRBD2. Germline CDR1 is SGHNT and CDR2 is YENEEA. The CDR3 is made up of 15 amino acids. Germline trimming cut 5 bases from V and 7 bases from J; bases unmatched to any gene: 3. CDR3: CASSPGLAGGNEQFF. In nucleotides, the CDR3 is TGTGCCAGCAGCCCGGGACTAGCGGGAGGAAATGAGCAGTTCTTC. Combining the CDR3 with reference TRBV11-3 and TRBJ2-1 gives the whole variable domain EAGVVQSPRYKIIEKKQPVAFWCNPISGHNTLYWYLQNLGQGPELLIRYENEEAVDDSQLPKDRFSAERLKGVDSTLKIQPAELGDSAVYLCASSPGLAGGNEQFFGPGTRLTVL.

V is TRBV5-1 and J is TRBJ2-3, with 7 bases fitting TRBD1. CDR1 is SGHRS and CDR2 is YFSETQ in the germline V gene. V was clipped by 4 bases and J by 0 bases; unmatched bases: 5. The CDR3 has 15 amino acids. CDR3 in DNA: TGCGCCAGCAGCCCGGGACAGACTAGCACAGATACGCAGTATTTT. This gives the protein CASSPGQTSTDTQYF.

This clone was counted between two and nine times. The CDR3 loop reads CAINTDRGQPQHF. The CDR3 coding sequence is TGTGCCATCAATACCGACAGGGGTCAGCCCCAGCATTTT. The chain recombines TRBV10-3 with TRBJ1-5; 8 positions match TRBD1. The CDR3 length is 13 residues. Germline V gives CDR1 ENHRY, CDR2 SYGVKD. Unmatched junction bases numbered 5, after V lost 7 bases and J lost 6 bases.

This clone was picked up a small number of times. The V call is TRBV5-1, the J call TRBJ2-7; 8 positions agree with TRBD1. V shed 0 bases, J shed 4 bases, and the junction held 3 bases outside the gene matches. Germline lookup yields CDR1 SGHRS and CDR2 YFSETQ. The CDR3 loop spans 14 amino acids. In DNA, the CDR3 is TGCGCCAGCAGCTTGGGGGGACAGGATTACGAGCAGTACTTC. Translation gives CASSLGGQDYEQYF. Full variable domain (remainder filled in from reference TRBV5-1 and TRBJ2-7): KAGVTQTPRYLIKTRGQQVTLSCSPISGHRSVSWYQQTPGQGLQFLFEYFSETQRNKGNFPGRFSGRQFSNSRSEMNVSTLELGDSALYLCASSLGGQDYEQYFGPGTRLTVT.

This clone was found a few times. The CDR3, as DNA: TGTGCCAGCCGGGAGGATAGCAATCAGCCCCAGCATTTT. It translates to CASREDSNQPQHF. The J gene is TRBJ1-5, the V gene TRBV2; D unresolved. Trimming cost V 8 bases and J 0 bases, with 8 bases left between them. CDR3 size: 13 residues. From germline, CDR1 is SNHLY and CDR2 FYNNEI.

The table lists this clone with a few counts. The chain has TRBV7-2 and TRBJ2-5; the D gene is possibly TRBD1 (6 bases). Germline-derived CDR1 and CDR2 are SGHTA and FQGNSA. This CDR3 contains 13 residues. V gave up 6 bases and J gave up 0 bases, with 8 bases separating them. The CDR3 sequence: CASRGQYQETQYF. The CDR3 bases are TGTGCCAGCAGAGGACAGTACCAAGAGACCCAGTACTTC. Together with reference TRBV7-2 and TRBJ2-5, the CDR3 gives the full variable domain: GAGVSQSPSNKVTEKGKDVELRCDPISGHTALYWYRQSLGQGLEFLIYFQGNSAPDKSGLPSDRFSAERTGGSVSTLTIQRTQQEDSAVYLCASRGQYQETQYFGPGTRLLVL.

This chain joins TRBV11-2 and TRBJ2-1; D remains unclear. V lost 1 base, J lost 0 bases, and 13 bases lay in between. The V gene's germline CDR1 is SGHAT and CDR2 FQNNGV. This CDR3 is built from 17 residues. CDR3 sequence: CASSLAFRSSSYNEQFF. CDR3 DNA: TGTGCCAGCAGCTTAGCGTTCCGGAGCTCCTCCTACAATGAGCAGTTCTTC.

The chain recombines TRBV9 with TRBJ1-4; 7 nucleotides line up with TRBD1. CDR3 length equals 15 residues. Trimming removed 3 bases from V and 1 base from J; junction bases left unmatched: 3. Per the germline V gene, CDR1 is SGDLS and CDR2 is YYNGEE. CDR3 DNA sequence: TGTGCCAGCAGCGCGAGACAGGGAACTAATGAAAAACTGTTTTTT. Encoded protein: CASSARQGTNEKLFF. Looking up the rest from reference TRBV9 and TRBJ1-4 gives the full variable domain: DSGVTQTPKHLITATGQRVTLRCSPRSGDLSVYWYQQSLDQGLQFLIQYYNGEERAKGNILERFSAQQFPDLHSELNLSSLELGDSALYFCASSARQGTNEKLFFGSGTQLSVL.

This clone has just a few counts. This sequence joins TRBV6-1 and TRBJ1-2; no reliable D call. This CDR3 is built from 13 residues. Trimming left V 0 bases short and J 5 bases short, with 7 bases between. CDR1 is MNHNS and CDR2 is SASEGT in the germline V gene. CDR3 amino acids: CASSEASPYGYTF. The CDR3 bases are TGTGCCAGCAGTGAAGCTAGTCCATATGGCTACACCTTC.

The chain uses TRBV7-9 and TRBJ1-2; 10 bases fit TRBD1. Looked up from germline, CDR1 is SEHNR and CDR2 is FQNEAQ (reference sequence). This CDR3 has 15 residues. After removal of 4 bases from V and 0 bases from J, the junction contained 2 bases not matched to a gene. CDR3 sequence: CASSYGQGANYGYTF. The CDR3 nucleotides are TGTGCCAGCAGCTACGGACAGGGGGCTAACTATGGCTACACCTTC.

This chain joins TRBV5-1 and TRBJ2-5; 7 bases fit TRBD2. The V gene's germline CDR1 is SGHRS and CDR2 YFSETQ. This CDR3 region has 15 residues. V lost 3 bases, J lost 1 base, and 6 bases stayed unmatched. CDR3 sequence: CASSWGGSGQETQYF. The DNA of the CDR3 is TGCGCCAGCAGCTGGGGGGGGAGCGGCCAAGAGACCCAGTACTTC.

This clone was picked up a small number of times. This chain joins TRBV29-1 and TRBJ2-3, with 7 bases aligning to TRBD1. The germline CDR1 and CDR2 sequences are SQVTM and ANQGSEA. V lost 4 bases, J lost 4 bases, and 5 bases stayed unmatched. The CDR3 has 13 amino acids. CDR3 amino acids: CSVVQGVSDTQYF. The CDR3 bases are TGCAGCGTTGTTCAGGGGGTTTCAGATACGCAGTATTTT.

This clone came up a few times. The rearrangement joins TRBV6-1 to TRBJ1-2; 10 bases align to TRBD1. With 6 bases clipped from V and 3 bases from J, the junction kept 4 bases outside the gene matches. Looked up from germline, CDR1 is MNHNS and CDR2 is SASEGT. The CDR3 spans 14 residues. CDR3 bases: TGTGCCAGCAGAGACAGGGGGCGCGACTATGGCTACACCTTC. Its translation: CASRDRGRDYGYTF.